This passage covers 19 T cell receptor beta chains from one sample sequenced in a study of post-analysis software for immune sequencing data. These receptors have no known antigen. Study-wide results and caveats: There were five TRBV segments more frequent in patients than controls, and TRBV5-6, TRBV5-1 and TRBV20-1 were among them.

Tagging with unique molecular identifiers was a feature of the TCR beta cDNA libraries. TCRdb ran MiXCR on the PCR reads and lists one entry per CDR3 protein. In the table there are fewer than 850,000 distinct CDR3 sequences, 25% to 30% of which are singletons. Sequenced input: blood. The receptors originated from a girl aged 10-17 years with multiple sclerosis.

This clonotype was detected only a few times. The rearrangement links TRBV6-6 to TRBJ1-1; the D gene is possibly TRBD1 (6 bases). CDR1 MNHNY and CDR2 SVGAGI come from the germline V gene (reference sequence). The CDR3 extends over 13 amino acids. The DNA for the CDR3 is TGTGCGATAGGGGGGCGGAAGAACACTGAAGCTTTCTTT. Protein sequence: CAIGGRKNTEAFF.

This clonotype was counted between two and nine times. The J gene is TRBJ1-5, the V gene TRBV6-6, with no clear D. CDR1 is MNHNY, CDR2 SVGAGI, per germline (reference sequence). The CDR3 has 13 amino acids. V shed 3 bases and J shed 4 bases, with 7 bases lying between them. The CDR3 sequence is CASSYYDNQPQHF. The DNA for the CDR3 is TGTGCCAGCAGTTATTATGATAATCAGCCCCAGCATTTT.

This clonotype has a handful of counts. As DNA, the CDR3 is TGTGCCAGCAGCCAATCGGGCAGCTACTACGAGCAGTACTTC. This sequence encodes CASSQSGSYYEQYF. This rearrangement joins TRBV14 to TRBJ2-7; D uncertain. The CDR3 extends over 14 amino acids. The V gene's germline CDR1 is SGHDN and CDR2 FVKESK. The germline V and J ends were trimmed by 2 bases and 3 bases, with 11 bases remaining between them.

There are a few counts of this clonotype. This rearrangement joins TRBV6-2 or TRBV6-3 to TRBJ2-1, with 14 bases fitting TRBD2. After removal of 6 bases from V and 5 bases from J, the junction contained 15 bases not matched to a gene. Germline CDR1 and CDR2: MNHEY and SVGEGT. The length of the CDR3 is 19 residues. CDR3 DNA sequence: TGTGCCAGCAGCCCCAGTGGGACTAGCGGGGGACCCCCTAACAATGAGCAGTTCTTC. This codes for CASSPSGTSGGPPNNEQFF.

Turning to this clonotype: At one end, the junction sequence differs from germline, possibly due to a read error. The genes are TRBV20-1 and TRBJ2-1; a weak D match, TRBD2 (6 bases). This CDR3 is built from 16 residues. Per the germline V gene, CDR1 is DFQATT and CDR2 is SNEGSKA (reference sequence). The chain's CDR3 is CSARGRTKSSYNEQLF. The CDR3, as DNA: TGCAGTGCTAGAGGGAGGACTAAGAGCTCCTACAATGAGCAGTTGTTC.

This clonotype has a handful of counts. This chain links TRBV11-2 with TRBJ2-1; D perhaps matches TRBD2 (6 bases). Germline CDR1 SGHAT, CDR2 FQNNGV. The CDR3 covers 14 residues. V was clipped by 5 bases and J by 3 bases, with 11 bases between them. CDR3 region: CASSIRDFYNEQFF. In DNA, the CDR3 is TGTGCCAGCAGCATCCGGGACTTCTACAATGAGCAGTTCTTC.

J is TRBJ2-1 and V is TRBV6-6; 7 nucleotides align to TRBD1. CDR3 length: 14 residues. Germline trimming cut 10 bases from V and 5 bases from J; bases unmatched to any gene: 11. The germline CDR1 and CDR2 sequences are MNHNY and SVGAGI (reference sequence). Here the CDR3 DNA reads TGTGCCACTGTTGAGGGGGCTAACCACAATGAGCAGTTCTTC. As protein: CATVEGANHNEQFF.

The table lists this clonotype with a count of one. Germline is not matched at one junction end, which may reflect a read error. The chain uses TRBV29-1 and TRBJ2-3; 11 positions match TRBD2. CDR1 and CDR2 (germline): SQVTM, ANQGSEA. The CDR3 totals 15 residues. The CDR3 loop is CSVDSSSGRKDMQYF. DNA for the CDR3: TGCAGCGTTGACAGCTCTAGCGGGAGGAAGGATATGCAGTATTTT.

In nucleotides, the CDR3 is TGTGCCAGCAGTCCGACTATCGGACAGTCCTACGAGCAGTACTTC. Translating it yields CASSPTIGQSYEQYF. V usage is TRBV12-3 or TRBV12-4 and J usage is TRBJ2-1, with D perhaps matching TRBD1 (6 bases). TRBJ2-7 explains the end of the DNA better; the J call may be wrong. The CDR3 totals 15 residues.

This clonotype has only a few counts. The J gene is TRBJ2-3, the V gene TRBV7-2, with 7 nucleotides matching TRBD1. Germline trimming cut 5 bases from V and 2 bases from J; bases unmatched to any gene: 10. This CDR3 spans 16 amino acids. Germline V gives CDR1 SGHTA, CDR2 FQGNSA. DNA of the CDR3: TGTGCCAGCAGCGTTAGGGGGCGAGGATACACAGATACGCAGTATTTT. Translation: CASSVRGRGYTDTQYF.

The V gene is TRBV5-6, the J gene TRBJ2-5; 9 bases are shared with TRBD1. The CDR3 is 15 residues long. After removal of 2 bases from V and 11 bases from J, the junction contained 13 bases not matched to a gene. Germline CDR1 and CDR2: SGHDT and YYEEEE. The CDR3 DNA is TGTGCCAGCAGCTTTGGACAGGGGAGTGCCGGGGAGCAGTACTTC. Protein sequence: CASSFGQGSAGEQYF.

This clonotype was recorded a few times. This chain joins TRBV24-1 and TRBJ2-1; TRBD2 matches at 9 bases. The V gene end was trimmed by 11 bases and the J gene end by 8 bases; junction bases not matched to a gene: 12. There are 14 residues in the CDR3. The germline V gene has CDR1 KGHDR and CDR2 SFDVKD. CDR3 nucleotide sequence: TGTGCCATCGGGGTGGCGGGAGGGCAAGATGAGCAGTTCTTC. Translation: CAIGVAGGQDEQFF.

V usage is TRBV5-1 and J usage is TRBJ2-7; possibly TRBD2 for D (5 bases). The germline V gene encodes CDR1 SGHRS and CDR2 YFSETQ. The CDR3 consists of 14 residues. V lost 6 bases and J lost 2, with 15 bases in between. The CDR3 region is CASISYPRAYEQYF. In DNA form, the CDR3 reads TGCGCCAGCATCTCCTATCCGAGGGCCTACGAGCAGTACTTC. The full variable domain, in which reference TRBV5-1 and TRBJ2-7 provide the parts outside the CDR3, is KAGVTQTPRYLIKTRGQQVTLSCSPISGHRSVSWYQQTPGQGLQFLFEYFSETQRNKGNFPGRFSGRQFSNSRSEMNVSTLELGDSALYLCASISYPRAYEQYFGPGTRLTVT.

This clonotype occurred a few times. The V gene is TRBV7-9, the J gene TRBJ1-4; D is uncertain. The CDR3 sequence is 13 residues long. Trimming removed 3 bases from V and 8 bases from J, with 10 bases in between. Germline lookup yields CDR1 SEHNR and CDR2 FQNEAQ (reference sequence). The CDR3 spells CASSFGSGEKLFF. In nucleotides, the CDR3 is TGTGCCAGCAGCTTCGGGTCCGGGGAAAAACTGTTTTTT.

About this clonotype: The junction does not match germline at one end; this may be a read error. The genes are TRBV28 and TRBJ2-7, with a tentative D call TRBD2 (6 bases). This CDR3 has 15 amino acids. The germline V gene encodes CDR1 MDHEN and CDR2 SYDVKM. CDR3 DNA sequence: TGTGCCTGCAGTGCCCCCGGGACTCAGTCCTACGAGCAGTACTTC. The encoded protein is CACSAPGTQSYEQYF.

This clonotype has only a few counts. This sequence joins TRBV4-1 and TRBJ2-1, with TRBD1 matching 7 bases. V lost 5 bases and J lost 13; bases outside the gene matches: 14. Looked up from germline, CDR1 is MGHRA and CDR2 is YSYEKL. This CDR3 contains 14 residues. The DNA for the CDR3 is TGCGCCAGCAGCTTGCCGGGACAGAAGAGGGAACAGTTCTTC. This encodes CASSLPGQKREQFF.

The rearrangement uses TRBV5-5 and TRBJ2-3, with a weak D call TRBD1 (6 bases). The CDR3 runs 15 residues. V was trimmed by 0 bases and J by 6 bases, leaving 14 bases between them. Per germline, CDR1 SGHKS and CDR2 YYEKEE (reference sequence). The CDR3 coding sequence is TGTGCCAGCAGCTTGGGGCAGGGGCCAATGGATACGCAGTATTTT. Residues: CASSLGQGPMDTQYF.

The rearrangement uses TRBV10-3 and TRBJ2-7, with 9 bases aligning to TRBD2. There are 15 residues in the CDR3. Germline lookup yields CDR1 ENHRY and CDR2 SYGVKD. With V trimmed by 0 bases and J by 4 bases, 4 bases remained unmatched. The CDR3 spells CAISESGTSLYEQYF. CDR3 sequence (DNA): TGTGCCATCAGTGAGTCCGGGACTAGCCTATACGAGCAGTACTTC.

A few counts support this clonotype. The V gene is TRBV11-2, the J gene TRBJ2-7; D uncertain. V lost 2 bases to trimming and J lost 3 bases, with 8 bases between them. Germline CDR1 is SGHAT and CDR2 is FQNNGV. The CDR3 covers 13 residues. The CDR3 region has the DNA TGTGCCAGCAGCTTAAGAGCCGGCTACGAGCAGTACTTC. It specifies CASSLRAGYEQYF.